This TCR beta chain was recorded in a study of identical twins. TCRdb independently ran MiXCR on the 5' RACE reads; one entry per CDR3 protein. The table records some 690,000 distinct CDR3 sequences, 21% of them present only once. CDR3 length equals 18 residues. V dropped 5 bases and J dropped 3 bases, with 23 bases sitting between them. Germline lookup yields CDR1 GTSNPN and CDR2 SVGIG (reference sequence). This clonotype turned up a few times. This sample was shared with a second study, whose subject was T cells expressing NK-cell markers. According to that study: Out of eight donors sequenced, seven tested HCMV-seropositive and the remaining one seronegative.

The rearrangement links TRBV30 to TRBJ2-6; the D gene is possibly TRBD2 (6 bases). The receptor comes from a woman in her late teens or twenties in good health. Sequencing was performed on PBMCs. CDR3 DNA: TGTGCCTGGGTTACCAGCCGGGACTTCCGGGTTGGGGCCAACGTCCTGACTTTC. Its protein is CAWVTSRDFRVGANVLTF. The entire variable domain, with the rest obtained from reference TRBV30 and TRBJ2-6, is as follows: SQTIHQWPATLVQPVGSPLSLECTVEGTSNPNLYWYRQAAGRGLQLLFYSVGIGQISSEVPQNLSASRPQDRQFILSSKKLLLSDSGFYLCAWVTSRDFRVGANVLTFGAGSRLTVL.